The next 5 T cell receptor beta chains were all read from a single sample in a study of blood T cell repertoires in COVID-19. Generated by immunoSEQ multiplex PCR, the TCRdb table keeps only in-frame clones and is missing some. Of roughly 250,000 clones listed, about 89% are singletons. Sequencing was performed on PBMCs or T cells enriched from blood (not recorded which). Source of these receptors: a woman aged 18 to 35 who had recovered from COVID-19.

The rearrangement uses TRBV19 and TRBJ1-4, with a tentative D call TRBD1 (5 bases). Looked up from germline, CDR1 is LNHDA and CDR2 is SQIVND (reference sequence). Trimming removed 3 bases from V and 10 bases from J, with 9 bases in between. CDR3 length: 12 residues. The CDR3 DNA follows: TGTGCCAGTAGTATCAACGGGGGAAAACTGTTTTTT. Its translation is CASSINGGKLFF. The full variable domain, its missing parts supplied by reference TRBV19 and TRBJ1-4, is DGGITQSPKYLFRKEGQNVTLSCEQNLNHDAMYWYRQDPGQGLRLIYYSQIVNDFQKGDIAEGYSVSREKKESFPLTVTSAQKNPTAFYLCASSINGGKLFFGSGTQLSVL.

This clone came up once. J is TRBJ1-3 and V is TRBV28; 12 bases agree with TRBD1. The CDR3 spans 17 residues. Trimming took 5 bases from V and 4 from J; bases not matched to a gene: 9. Germline-derived CDR1 and CDR2 are MDHEN and SYDVKM. In DNA form, the CDR3 reads TGTGCCAGCAGTACGTCCCGGGACAGGGGGCTCGGAAACACCATATATTTT. It translates to CASSTSRDRGLGNTIYF.

The chain joins TRBV4-1 to TRBJ1-5, with 10 nucleotides matching TRBD1. Trimming at V came to 1 base and at J to 4 bases, leaving 16 bases not matched to a gene. This CDR3 spans 20 amino acids. CDR1 and CDR2 from the germline V gene are MGHRA and YSYEKL. The CDR3 DNA sequence: TGCGCCAGCAGCCAAGCATTTGGGGGGGACAGGGGAACTATTAATCAGCCCCAGCATTTT. Amino acid sequence: CASSQAFGGDRGTINQPQHF.

This clone was seen a single time. The V call is TRBV7-9, the J call TRBJ2-1; 8 bases fit TRBD1. J lost 3 bases, V lost 5 bases, and 12 bases had no gene match. Germline V CDR1 and CDR2: SEHNR, FQNEAQ (reference sequence). This CDR3 has 17 amino acids. CDR3 amino acids: CASSAPIRDRLYNEQFF. DNA of the CDR3: TGTGCCAGCAGCGCCCCGATTAGGGACAGGCTCTACAATGAGCAGTTCTTC.

CDR3 DNA sequence: TGTGCCAGCAGCCTTCTCGGGGGAAAGGGCCCCTACAATGAGCAGTTCTTC. Protein: CASSLLGGKGPYNEQFF. The V and J genes are TRBV3-1 (or the pseudogene TRBV3-2) and TRBJ2-1; a possible D gene is TRBD2 (6 bases). The CDR3 contains 17 residues. Deletions cut 4 bases from V and 2 bases from J, with 18 bases between. Germline lookup yields CDR1 LGHDT and CDR2 YNNKEL (reference sequence).